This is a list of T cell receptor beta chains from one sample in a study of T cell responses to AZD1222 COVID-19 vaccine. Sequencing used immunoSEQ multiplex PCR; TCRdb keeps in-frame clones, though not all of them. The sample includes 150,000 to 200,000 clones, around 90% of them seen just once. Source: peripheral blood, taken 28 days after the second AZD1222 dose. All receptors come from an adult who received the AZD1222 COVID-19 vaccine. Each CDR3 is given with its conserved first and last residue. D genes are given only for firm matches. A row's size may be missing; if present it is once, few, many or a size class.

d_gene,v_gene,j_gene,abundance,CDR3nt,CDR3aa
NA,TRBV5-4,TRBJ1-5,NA,TGTGCCAGCGGACAAAGGCCCCCGACCCAGCATTTT,CASGQRPPTQHF
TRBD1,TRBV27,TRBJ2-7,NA,TGTGCCAGCAGTTTGGCTTTTGGGGGACAGGGCCTGAACGAGCAGTACTTC,CASSLAFGGQGLNEQYF
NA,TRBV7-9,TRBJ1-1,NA,TGTGCCAGCAGCTTAATGTATGACACTGAAGCTTTCTTT,CASSLMYDTEAFF
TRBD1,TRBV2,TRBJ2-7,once,TGTGCCAGCAGAGCTGGACAGGAGACTAAGTACGAGCAGTACTTC,CASRAGQETKYEQYF
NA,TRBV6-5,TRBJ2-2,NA,TGTGCCAGCAGTTACTCGGGTCAAGAGGAGCTGTTTTTT,CASSYSGQEELFF
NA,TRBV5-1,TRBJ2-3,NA,TGCGCCAGCAGCCCCAGGGCAGATACGCAGTATTTT,CASSPRADTQYF
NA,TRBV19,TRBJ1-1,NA,TGTGCCAGCCTACACAGGGAGAGGGACACTGAAGCTTTCTTT,CASLHRERDTEAFF
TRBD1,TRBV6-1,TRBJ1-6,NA,TGTGCCAGCAGTGTAGTTGGCGGACCGGGACAGAATAATTCACCCCTCCACTTT,CASSVVGGPGQNNSPLHF
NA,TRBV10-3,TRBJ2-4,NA,TGTGCCATCAGTGAGCCCGGGGGCAGGTTAAACATTCAGTACTTC,CAISEPGGRLNIQYF
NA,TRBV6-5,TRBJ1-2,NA,TGTGCCAGCATGGTGAGGGGCGCTAACTATGGCTACACCTTC,CASMVRGANYGYTF
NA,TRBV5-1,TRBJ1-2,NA,TGCGCCAGCAGCTTGGAAGGCGGGTTAAACTATGGCTACACCTTC,CASSLEGGLNYGYTF
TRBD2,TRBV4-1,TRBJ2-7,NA,TGCGCCAGCAGCCCTGGCGGGCTAGCGGGAGGGTGGGACGAGCAGTACTTC,CASSPGGLAGGWDEQYF
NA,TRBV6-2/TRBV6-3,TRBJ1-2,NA,TGTGCCAGCAGTTACCGGGCAGGGCATGGCTACACCTTC,CASSYRAGHGYTF
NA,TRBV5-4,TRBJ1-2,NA,TGTGCCAGCAGCTTGGTGGGACAATGGGGCTACACCTTC,CASSLVGQWGYTF
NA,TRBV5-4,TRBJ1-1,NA,TGTGCCAGCAGCTTGGGACAGGCGGGGATGAACACTGAAGCTTTCTTT,CASSLGQAGMNTEAFF
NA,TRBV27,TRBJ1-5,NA,TGTGCCAGCAGTTTTAACGGCAATCAGCCCCAGCATTTT,CASSFNGNQPQHF
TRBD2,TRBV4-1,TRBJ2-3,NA,TGCGCCAGCAGCCAAGGCGCGGCTAGCGGGAGTTTCACAGATACGCAGTATTTT,CASSQGAASGSFTDTQYF
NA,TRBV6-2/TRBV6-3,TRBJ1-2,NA,TGTGCCAGCAGTTATTACGGGACTACTGGCTACACCTTC,CASSYYGTTGYTF
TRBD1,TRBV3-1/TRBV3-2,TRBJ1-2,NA,TGTGCCAGCAGCCCCATAGGACAGGCGGGGGAACTTGGCTACACCTTC,CASSPIGQAGELGYTF
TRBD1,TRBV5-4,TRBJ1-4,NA,TGTGCCAGCAGCATGGACAGGAATAATGAAAAACTGTTTTTT,CASSMDRNNEKLFF
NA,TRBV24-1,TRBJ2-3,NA,TGTGCCACCAGTGATGCAGGGATGGGACTCCGCTACACAGATACGCAGTATTTT,CATSDAGMGLRYTDTQYF
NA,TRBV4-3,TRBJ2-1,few,TGCGCCAGCAGCCAAGATGGATTTAGGCTAGGGGACAATGAGCAGTTCTTC,CASSQDGFRLGDNEQFF
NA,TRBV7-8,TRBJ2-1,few,TGTGCCAGCAGCCCATCCGGGACGGGTGACAATGAGCAGTTCTTC,CASSPSGTGDNEQFF
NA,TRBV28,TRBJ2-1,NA,TGTGCCAGCAGGGGACCCAATGAGCAGTTCTTC,CASRGPNEQFF
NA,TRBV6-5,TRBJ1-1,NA,TGTGCCAGCAGAAACCGGCCCGCAGTTGTGCCTTTCTTT,CASRNRPAVVPFF
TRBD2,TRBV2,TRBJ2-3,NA,TGTGCCAGCGCTTGGCGGGCTAGCGGGACTAGCACAGATACGCAGTATTTT,CASAWRASGTSTDTQYF
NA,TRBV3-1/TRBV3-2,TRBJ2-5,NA,TGTGCCAGCAGCCAAGGCCAGGTCAGCCAAGAGACCCAGTACTTC,CASSQGQVSQETQYF
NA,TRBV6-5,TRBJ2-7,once,TGTGCCAGCAGTTACTCTAGGTCCTACGAGCAGTACTTC,CASSYSRSYEQYF
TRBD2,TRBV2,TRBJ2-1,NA,TGTGCCAGCAGTGCAAAGCGGGGGGCCCTCCTCTCCTACAATGAGCAGTTCTTC,CASSAKRGALLSYNEQFF
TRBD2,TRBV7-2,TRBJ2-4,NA,TGTGCCAGCAGCTCCGGACTAGCGGGGGCCATTCAGTACTTC,CASSSGLAGAIQYF
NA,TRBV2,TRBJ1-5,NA,TGTGCCAGCAGTCGACGGATACAAAAGAATCAGCCCCAGCATTTT,CASSRRIQKNQPQHF
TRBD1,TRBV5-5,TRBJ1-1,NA,TGTGCCAGCAGCTTCGGTCTGACAGGGGAGCGGGGGACTGAAGCTTTCTTT,CASSFGLTGERGTEAFF
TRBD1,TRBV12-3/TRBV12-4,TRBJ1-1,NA,TGTGCCAGCAGTTTGGGCAGGGGGACTGAAGCTTTCTTT,CASSLGRGTEAFF
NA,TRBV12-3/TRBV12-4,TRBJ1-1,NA,TGTGCCAGCACCCCCTCTGTAGGGTTGAGAGCTTTCTTT,CASTPSVGLRAFF
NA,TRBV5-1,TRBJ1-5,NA,TGCGCCAGCAGCTTGGACCGGGAGAATCAGCCCCAGCATTTT,CASSLDRENQPQHF
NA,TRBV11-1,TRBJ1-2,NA,TGTGCCAGCAGCTTACGGGCGAGGGAGAACGGCTACACCTTC,CASSLRARENGYTF
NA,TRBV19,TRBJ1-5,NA,TGTGCCAGTAGACACTTCAATCAGCCCCAGCATTTT,CASRHFNQPQHF
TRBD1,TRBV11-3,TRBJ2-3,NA,TGTGCCAGCAGCTTAGTCCCACAGGGGGGCACAGATACGCAGTATTTT,CASSLVPQGGTDTQYF
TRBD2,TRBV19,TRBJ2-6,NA,TGTGCCAGTAGTACCACTCCGGGAGGGAGGTCTGGGGCCAACGTCCTGACTTTC,CASSTTPGGRSGANVLTF
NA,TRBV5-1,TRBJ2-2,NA,TGCGCCAGCAGCTTGAGGGCAGGGTTTGCGGAGCTGTTTTTT,CASSLRAGFAELFF
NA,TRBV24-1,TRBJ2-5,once,TGTGCCACGAACGGCGGCCCCGAAGAGACCCAGTACTTC,CATNGGPEETQYF
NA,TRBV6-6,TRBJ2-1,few,TGTGCCAGCAGCCCCCCTCAAGCGGAAGAGCTCCCTGAGCAGTTCTTC,CASSPPQAEELPEQFF
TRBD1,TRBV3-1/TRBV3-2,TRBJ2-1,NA,TGTGCCAGCAGCCTGGGACAGGGGGCCCATGAGCAGTTCTTC,CASSLGQGAHEQFF
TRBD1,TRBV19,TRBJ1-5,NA,TGTGCCAGTAGGGATAGACAGGGGGCGCAGCCCCAGCATTTT,CASRDRQGAQPQHF
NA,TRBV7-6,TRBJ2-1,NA,TGTGCCAGCAGCCTTGCATACGGAGATTACAATGAGCAGTTCTTC,CASSLAYGDYNEQFF
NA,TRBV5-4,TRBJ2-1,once,TGTGCCAGCAGCTTCGCAGCGGCTTACAATGAGCAGTTCTTC,CASSFAAAYNEQFF
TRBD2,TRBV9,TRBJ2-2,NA,TGTGCCAGCAGCGCCGGGGGGTCGCACACCGGGGAGCTGTTTTTT,CASSAGGSHTGELFF
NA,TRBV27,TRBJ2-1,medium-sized,TGTGCCAGCCATTCTGGCGGAAGCTCCTACAATGAGCAGTTCTTC,CASHSGGSSYNEQFF
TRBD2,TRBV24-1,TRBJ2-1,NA,TGTGCCACCAGTGATCCCGGGACTAGCGGGAGCAATGAGCAGTTCTTC,CATSDPGTSGSNEQFF